Listed below are T cell receptor beta chains from one sample, sequenced in a study of cytotoxic CD8 clonotypes in ibrutinib-treated CLL. TCRdb's copy holds only in-frame clones and misses some; the assay was immunoSEQ multiplex PCR. Among hundreds of thousands of clones, about 80% were seen once, and the ten largest hold 6.5% to 8.5%. Source: PBMCs, taken before ibrutinib treatment. The source is a human donor with chronic lymphocytic leukemia. Both conserved end residues are part of each CDR3. A D gene is named only where the DNA matches it firmly. Clone size is stated in some rows and not others, as once, few, many or a class when expanded.

J gene	D gene	V gene	clone size	CDR3 DNA	CDR3 protein
TRBJ2-1	.	TRBV27	.	TGTGCCAGCAGTCCCTTTGGGAGACAAAGTTACAATGAGCAGTTCTTC	CASSPFGRQSYNEQFF
TRBJ2-1	TRBD2	TRBV9	.	TGTGCCAGCAGCGTACGGGGGGACCTATCCTACAATGAGCAGTTCTTC	CASSVRGDLSYNEQFF
TRBJ1-4	.	TRBV7-2	.	TGTGCCAGCAGCTCCGTAGGACTTGTGGGTGAAAAACTGTTTTTT	CASSSVGLVGEKLFF
TRBJ1-1	.	TRBV4-3	.	TGCGCCAGCAGCCAACAAACAGAGAACACTGAAGCTTTCTTT	CASSQQTENTEAFF
TRBJ2-1	.	TRBV29-1	.	TGCAGCGTTGAAAAGGGGAGCGGTGACTCCTACAATGAGCAGTTCTTC	CSVEKGSGDSYNEQFF
TRBJ1-1	TRBD1	TRBV11-2	.	TGTGCCAGCAGCTTTGACAGGGGGAACACTGAAGCTTTCTTT	CASSFDRGNTEAFF
TRBJ1-5	.	TRBV7-9	.	TGTGCCAGCAGCTTAGACCTACAGCCCCAGCATTTT	CASSLDLQPQHF
TRBJ2-1	.	TRBV5-1	.	TGCGCCAGCAGCTCGGGACTGGGCAATGAGCAGTTCTTC	CASSSGLGNEQFF
TRBJ2-4	.	TRBV4-1	.	TGCGCCAGCAGCCAATTGGCGGTCGGAGCCAAAAACATTCAGTACTTC	CASSQLAVGAKNIQYF
TRBJ2-1	.	TRBV15	.	TGTGCCACCAGCAGAGAACGCTACCAGCAGTTCTTC	CATSRERYQQFF
TRBJ2-7	.	TRBV19	.	TGTGCCAGTAGGATAAGAGGGTTGGGGGCCTACGAGCAGTACTTC	CASRIRGLGAYEQYF
TRBJ2-7	.	TRBV4-2	once	TGTGCCAGCAGCCAACGATCTCAGGGCCACTACGAGCAGTACTTC	CASSQRSQGHYEQYF